The clone carrying this T cell receptor (beta chain) occurred once. The CDR3 loop spans 17 amino acids. With V trimmed by 2 bases and J by 5 bases, 4 bases remained unmatched. Germline assignment: CDR1 KGHSH and CDR2 LQKENI. Original processing methods: The authors estimated nucleated cell counts from reference gene primer amplification. Using immunoSEQ multiplex PCR, the repertoire was profiled, and TCRdb retains in-frame clones only, with some absent. The V and J calls and the clone size are those of that table, but D and trimming were determined from the DNA. The sample carries fewer than 150,000 clones, roughly 86% recorded once. This sample stems from a study of blood T cell repertoires in COVID-19. Study overall: COVID-19 samples collected from the United States, Italy and Spain covered acute and convalescent phases. The cDNA or gDNA used as material had been derived from T cells, B-cell-depleted T cells, or PBMCs.

This TCR was sampled from a middle-aged man with active or convalescent COVID-19. The source material was peripheral blood. The V and J genes are TRBV18 and TRBJ2-1, with 15 bases that match TRBD2. CDR3: CASSPGLAGGTNNEQFF. The CDR3 coding sequence is TGTGCCAGCTCACCAGGACTAGCGGGAGGGACTAACAATGAGCAGTTCTTC.